Below, 16 T cell receptor beta chains from the same sample are listed, as sequenced in a study of blood T cells in healthy people across ages. A sample-barcoded 5' primer and a J-beta primer mix were used in a second PCR of roughly 7 to 12 cycles. TCRdb passed the 5' RACE reads through MiXCR, listing each CDR3 protein once. The sample lists some 760,000 distinct CDR3 sequences, approximately 25% occurring once. This sample was shared with a second study, whose subject was T cells of mothers and their children.

The specimen sequenced was blood. Receptors originate from a boy between 5 and 17 years old in good health.

V usage is TRBV7-9 and J usage is TRBJ2-1; 13 bases line up with TRBD2. The trim removed 2 bases at V and 3 bases at J, leaving 10 bases unmatched. CDR1 SEHNR and CDR2 FQNEAQ come from the germline V gene (reference sequence). The CDR3 is 19 residues long. The CDR3 reads CASSLRSWTSGRDYNEQFF. The CDR3 region has the DNA TGTGCCAGCAGCTTAAGATCCTGGACTAGCGGGAGAGACTACAATGAGCAGTTCTTC.

This clonotype was counted a few times. The rearrangement links TRBV20-1 to TRBJ2-4, with TRBD2 identical over 7 bases. Germline loops: CDR1 DFQATT, CDR2 SNEGSKA (reference sequence). CDR3 length: 14 amino acids. V lost 3 bases, J lost 4 bases, and 6 bases stayed unmatched. CDR3 protein: CSASSGQKKNIQYF. The DNA of the CDR3 is TGCAGTGCTAGTAGCGGGCAGAAAAAAAACATTCAGTACTTC.

This clonotype turned up a few times. This chain uses TRBV7-3 with TRBJ1-2, with D perhaps matching TRBD1 (5 bases). The V and J ends lost 4 bases and 0 bases respectively, with 9 bases between them. The CDR3 spans 14 residues. Germline CDR1 SGHTA, CDR2 FQGTGA. This chain's CDR3 is CASSWDGSNYGYTF. For the CDR3, the DNA is TGTGCCAGCAGCTGGGACGGTTCTAACTATGGCTACACCTTC. Full variable domain (remainder filled in from reference TRBV7-3 and TRBJ1-2): GAGVSQTPSNKVTEKGKYVELRCDPISGHTALYWYRQSLGQGPEFLIYFQGTGAADDSGLPNDRFFAVRPEGSVSTLKIQRTERGDSAVYLCASSWDGSNYGYTFGSGTRLTVV.

This clonotype was seen a handful of times. The chain employs TRBV29-1 and TRBJ2-3; either TRBD1 or TRBD2 may fit D (5 bases each). In germline, CDR1 is SQVTM, CDR2 ANQGSEA. CDR3 length equals 13 residues. Deletions cut 3 bases from V and 3 bases from J, with 10 bases between. In DNA form, the CDR3 reads TGCAGCGTTGAGTTAGAGGGGACAGATACGCAGTATTTT. It yields the protein CSVELEGTDTQYF.

The rearrangement joins TRBV12-3 or TRBV12-4 to TRBJ2-3; D unclear. Trimming took 5 bases from V and 0 from J, leaving 9 bases between them. The CDR3 is 14 amino acids. For the CDR3, the DNA is TGTGCCAGCAGTCGTCCGGATAGCACAGATACGCAGTATTTT. This encodes CASSRPDSTDTQYF.

This clonotype was picked up one time. Germline and junction disagree at one end, which may indicate a read error. The rearrangement links TRBV7-7 to TRBJ2-1; D is unclear. Germline V gene lookup returns CDR1 SSHAT and CDR2 FNYEAQ (reference sequence). This CDR3 contains 14 residues. The CDR3 bases are TGTGCTAGCAGCTTTAATCTCCAGGCCAATGAGCAGTTCTTC. Translated: CASSFNLQANEQFF. The variable domain in full, completed from reference TRBV7-7 and TRBJ2-1, reads GAGVSQSPRYKVTKRGQDVTLRCDPISSHATLYWYQQALGQGPEFLTYFNYEAQPDKSGLPSDRFSAERPEGSISTLTIQRTEQRDSAMYRCASSFNLQANEQFFGPGTRLTVL.

This clonotype has just a few counts. The CDR3 here is CASSHPWGGTGQETQYF. The DNA of the CDR3 is TGTGCCAGCAGCCACCCCTGGGGGGGTACCGGCCAAGAGACCCAGTACTTC. This chain joins TRBV7-6 and TRBJ2-5; 7 bases align to TRBD2. CDR1 and CDR2 (germline): SGHVS, FNYEAQ. The CDR3 is 17 amino acids. The J segment lost 1 base and the V segment lost 5 bases, leaving 13 bases of the junction unmatched.

In its sample, this clonotype was seen a few times. The J gene is TRBJ2-5, the V gene TRBV20-1; D possibly uses TRBD1 or TRBD2 (7 bases each). CDR3 length: 13 amino acids. The germline gives CDR1 DFQATT, CDR2 SNEGSKA (reference sequence). Trimming cost V 5 bases and J 7 bases, with 17 bases left between them. CDR3 DNA sequence: TGCAGTGCTGGGGGGGCAGGGGGGAGGACCCAGTACTTC. Its protein product is CSAGGAGGRTQYF.

The chain links TRBV6-4 to TRBJ2-1, with D unclear. CDR3 length equals 13 residues. CDR1 MRHNA and CDR2 SNTAGT come from the germline V gene. V was shortened by 0 bases and J by 3 bases, with 3 bases between the two germline ends. The CDR3 coding sequence is TGTGCCAGCAGTGACTCCTACTACAATGAGCAGTTCTTC. This sequence encodes CASSDSYYNEQFF.

The sample holds a few counts of this clonotype. V and J are TRBV3-1 and TRBJ2-5, with a tentative D call TRBD1 (6 bases). The CDR3 sequence is 16 residues long. V was pared by 4 bases and J by 4 bases, with 19 bases between. The germline V gene has CDR1 LGHDT and CDR2 YNNKEL (reference sequence). The CDR3 region has the DNA TGTGCCAGCAGCCCTACCCTTACAGGGATCGCAGAGACCCAGTACTTC. Its protein is CASSPTLTGIAETQYF.

This clonotype appeared a few times. The chain joins TRBV9 to TRBJ2-3; no reliable D call. Germline values: CDR1 SGDLS, CDR2 YYNGEE. This CDR3 region has 13 residues. V was pared by 4 bases and J by 5 bases, with 11 bases between. This chain's CDR3 is CASSLGWRDTQYF. The DNA of the CDR3 is TGTGCCAGCAGCCTGGGATGGAGAGATACGCAGTATTTT.

The chain employs TRBV4-3 and TRBJ2-1; tentatively, D is TRBD1 or TRBD2 (6 bases each). This CDR3 region has 14 residues. Trimming cost V 2 bases and J 8 bases, with 13 bases left between them. Per germline, CDR1 LGHNA and CDR2 YSLEER. The CDR3 DNA follows: TGCGCCAGCAGCCAATTCTCCGGGGGCGATGAGCAGTTCTTC. This gives the protein CASSQFSGGDEQFF.

The rearrangement uses TRBV28 and TRBJ2-7; perhaps TRBD2 as D (5 bases). CDR1 is MDHEN and CDR2 is SYDVKM in the germline V gene. CDR3 size: 14 residues. V dropped 7 bases and J dropped 3 bases, with 16 bases sitting between them. CDR3 sequence (DNA): TGTGCCAGCAAAGAATCGGGGTACGGCTACGAGCAGTACTTC. Residues: CASKESGYGYEQYF.

This clonotype occurred a few times. The rearrangement uses TRBV27 and TRBJ2-6, with 9 bases matching TRBD1. The J segment lost 3 bases and the V segment lost 9 bases, leaving 9 bases of the junction unmatched. Per the germline V gene, CDR1 is MNHEY and CDR2 is SMNVEV (reference sequence). The CDR3 length is 16 residues. For the CDR3, the DNA is TGTGCCAGAACCCGGGACAGGGTTGTTGGGGCCAACGTCCTGACTTTC. Protein: CARTRDRVVGANVLTF.

In this sample, this clonotype turned up a few times. This sequence joins TRBV2 and TRBJ2-3, with TRBD1 as a possible D gene (6 bases). From germline, CDR1 is SNHLY and CDR2 FYNNEI. The CDR3 extends over 15 amino acids. The V gene lost 6 bases and the J gene lost 0 bases, with 13 bases spanning the gap. The CDR3 bases are TGTGCCAGCAGGACCTTACAGGGAAGCACAGATACGCAGTATTTT. It codes for CASRTLQGSTDTQYF.

This clonotype turned up a few times. This chain links TRBV12-3 or TRBV12-4 with TRBJ1-1, with D unclear. This CDR3 has 15 residues. V gave up 5 bases and J gave up 1 base, with 14 bases separating them. The CDR3 loop reads CASSLPRTENTEAFF. The CDR3 DNA reads as TGTGCCAGCAGTCTACCACGGACGGAGAACACTGAAGCTTTCTTT.